The rows below give T cell receptor beta chains drawn from one sample of a study of regulatory T cells in long-lasting Graves disease. TCRdb independently ran MiXCR on the multiplex PCR reads; one entry per CDR3 protein. The table records 420,000 or so distinct CDR3 sequences, around 17% of them present only once. These data are also associated with another study on T cells in Graves' hyperthyroidism and ophthalmopathy.

This material consisted of peripheral blood mononuclear cells (PBMCs), taken at new diagnosis, from a patient treated with antithyroid drugs. These receptor sequences come from a woman aged 18 to 35 with Graves disease. CDR3s include the opening cysteine and the closing phenylalanine or tryptophan. D genes are given only for firm matches. Only some rows state a clone size, as once, few, many or a class for expanded clones.

D gene	V gene	J gene	clone size	CDR3 protein	CDR3 DNA
.	TRBV6-5	TRBJ1-1	few	CASSYVGPGEAFF	TGTGCCAGCAGTTACGTGGGGCCCGGCGAAGCTTTCTTT
TRBD2	TRBV15	TRBJ2-3	many	CATSRDIAGSGTQYF	TGTGCCACCAGCAGAGATATAGCGGGCTCTGGAACGCAGTATTTT
TRBD1	TRBV7-2	TRBJ2-1	many	CASSLVPPGQVLLLSYNEQFF	TGTGCCAGCAGCTTAGTCCCGCCGGGACAGGTTCTCCTCCTTTCCTACAATGAGCAGTTCTTC
TRBD1	TRBV7-9	TRBJ2-7	many	CASSSGQGSYEQYF	TGTGCCAGCAGCTCCGGACAGGGTTCGTACGAGCAGTACTTC
.	TRBV30	TRBJ2-7	.	CARNKGLRGYEQYF	TGTGCCCGGAATAAGGGTCTGCGAGGCTACGAGCAGTACTTC
TRBD2	TRBV18	TRBJ2-1	many	CASSSPSGRGNEQFF	TGTGCCAGCTCATCTCCTAGCGGGAGAGGAAATGAGCAGTTCTTC
TRBD1	TRBV6-2/TRBV6-3	TRBJ1-5	many	CASSYEVGRGPQPQHF	TGTGCCAGCAGTTACGAGGTCGGCAGGGGGCCTCAGCCCCAGCATTTT
TRBD2	TRBV20-1	TRBJ2-5	few	CSANTLAGGPETQYF	TGCAGTGCTAACACCTTAGCGGGAGGTCCCGAGACCCAGTACTTC
TRBD1	TRBV2	TRBJ2-3	many	CASSKQGTTDTQYF	TGTGCCAGCAGCAAACAGGGGACCACAGATACGCAGTATTTT
.	TRBV28	TRBJ1-2	many	CASSFPGANYGYTF	TGTGCCAGCAGTTTCCCAGGGGCTAACTATGGCTACACCTTC
TRBD1	TRBV6-1	TRBJ1-2	once	CASSLGQTYYGHTF	TGTGCCAGCAGTCTGGGACAGACCTACTATGGCCACACCTTC
TRBD2	TRBV29-1	TRBJ2-1	few	CSVATSGSYNEQFF	TGCAGCGTTGCTACTAGCGGGAGCTACAATGAGCAGTTCTTC
.	TRBV28	TRBJ2-7	many	CASSLTCEQYF	TGTGCCAGCAGTTTAACCTGCGAGCAGTACTTC
TRBD1	TRBV20-1	TRBJ1-1	.	CSASFGTGGSEAFF	TGCAGTGCTAGCTTTGGGACAGGGGGTAGTGAAGCTTTCTTT
.	TRBV5-6	TRBJ1-2	.	CASSPWGREGYTF	TGTGCCAGCAGCCCGTGGGGGCGGGAGGGCTACACCTTC
TRBD2	TRBV24-1	TRBJ2-1	.	CATSDITPGLAVNEQFF	TGTGCCACCAGTGATATTACCCCGGGACTAGCGGTCAATGAGCAGTTCTTC
.	TRBV4-3	TRBJ2-2	.	CASSHNPATNTGELFF	TGCGCCAGCAGCCATAACCCAGCCACAAACACCGGGGAGCTGTTTTTT
.	TRBV20-1	TRBJ1-6	few	CSAQEAGSPLHF	TGCAGTGCCCAGGAAGCAGGTTCACCCCTCCACTTT
.	TRBV11-2	TRBJ2-7	many	CASSIPISGIYEQYF	TGTGCCAGCAGCATACCGATCTCAGGTATCTACGAGCAGTACTTC
TRBD2	TRBV7-2	TRBJ2-5	few	CASSQGLERETQYF	TGTGCCAGCAGCCAGGGACTAGAGAGAGAGACCCAGTACTTC
.	TRBV2	TRBJ2-4	.	CASSRQTIQYF	TGTGCCAGCAGTAGACAGACCATTCAGTACTTC
.	TRBV30	TRBJ2-5	few	CAWSKGLEGETQYF	TGTGCCTGGAGTAAAGGGTTAGAAGGGGAGACCCAGTACTTC
.	TRBV7-9	TRBJ2-3	.	CASSLTLIASTDTQYF	TGTGCCAGCAGCCTTACCTTAATTGCTAGCACAGATACGCAGTATTTT
.	TRBV7-7	TRBJ2-1	.	CASSPSPRTDEQFF	TGTGCTAGCAGCCCATCTCCCCGGACCGATGAGCAGTTCTTC
.	TRBV2	TRBJ1-1	.	CASSVRGGYTEAFF	TGTGCCAGCAGTGTTAGGGGCGGGTACACTGAAGCTTTCTTT
TRBD1	TRBV6-2/TRBV6-3	TRBJ1-1	.	CAGSYSTGDTEAFF	TGTGCCGGCAGTTACTCTACAGGGGACACTGAAGCTTTCTTT
.	TRBV11-2	TRBJ2-7	.	CASSSWTVKGDEQYF	TGTGCCAGCAGCTCCTGGACTGTCAAGGGGGACGAGCAGTACTTC